The next 10 T cell receptor beta chains were all read from a single sample in a study of identical twins. Each CDR3 protein gets one entry after TCRdb re-called the 5' RACE reads with MiXCR. The sample carries about 810,000 distinct CDR3 sequences, around an eighth recorded once. The sample was also reused in another study, on yellow fever vaccine responses in identical twins.

The sequenced material came from PBMCs. These receptors all stem from a woman under 30 in good health.

This clonotype was counted a few times. This chain joins TRBV2 and TRBJ1-1, with D tentatively TRBD1 (6 bases). Trimming took off 11 bases at V and 0 bases at J, with 22 bases between the two ends. CDR3 length: 16 residues. The V gene's germline CDR1 is SNHLY and CDR2 FYNNEI. This CDR3 is CACHPGEWVMNTEAFF. In nucleotides, the CDR3 is TGTGCCTGCCATCCAGGGGAATGGGTAATGAACACTGAAGCTTTCTTT.

This clonotype has only a few counts. The chain is built from TRBV6-4 and TRBJ2-2, with 9 nucleotides matching TRBD2. Germline V lookup: CDR1 MRHNA, CDR2 SNTAGT. CDR3 length: 14 amino acids. With 7 bases clipped from V and 6 bases from J, the junction kept 6 bases outside the gene matches. This CDR3 reads CASKSSGTAGELFF. CDR3 sequence (DNA): TGTGCCAGCAAATCTAGCGGGACTGCCGGGGAGCTGTTTTTT.

This clonotype has only a few counts. This chain connects TRBV4-1 to TRBJ2-2, with 10 bases fitting TRBD2. The germline V gene encodes CDR1 MGHRA and CDR2 YSYEKL. V trimming: 1 base; J trimming: 2 bases; junction bases outside the gene matches: 7. The CDR3 is 18 residues long. CDR3 DNA sequence: TGCGCCAGCAGCCAAGCCCTTCTAGCGGGGGCCAACACCGGGGAGCTGTTTTTT. This encodes CASSQALLAGANTGELFF.

This clonotype has only a few counts. The chain uses TRBV27 and TRBJ2-1, with 11 bases aligning to TRBD2. The CDR3 has 19 amino acids. CDR1 is MNHEY and CDR2 is SMNVEV in the germline V gene (reference sequence). The V segment lost 2 bases and the J segment 4 bases; nucleotides outside the gene matches: 13. CDR3 sequence reads: CASSLNPRSSGRRYNEQFF. In DNA, the CDR3 is TGTGCCAGCAGTTTAAATCCGCGGTCTAGCGGGAGGCGATACAATGAGCAGTTCTTC.

This clonotype was seen a handful of times. As DNA, the CDR3 is TGCAGTGCTAGTGGCGGGGTTTATGACAATGAGCAGTTCTTC. Encoded protein: CSASGGVYDNEQFF. V gene TRBV20-1 combines with J gene TRBJ2-1, with a possible D match to TRBD2 (6 bases). Germline V gives CDR1 DFQATT, CDR2 SNEGSKA (reference sequence). V was trimmed by 3 bases and J by 5 bases, leaving 14 bases between them. The CDR3 runs to 14 residues.

The V call is TRBV5-1, the J call TRBJ2-7, with 7 bases lining up with TRBD1. CDR3 length equals 16 residues. Trimming at V came to 4 bases and at J to 3 bases, leaving 13 bases not matched to a gene. From germline, CDR1 is SGHRS and CDR2 YFSETQ. The CDR3 DNA sequence: TGCGCCAGCAGCCCCATCGGACAGGCTGGTGGCTACGAGCAGTACTTC. This codes for CASSPIGQAGGYEQYF.

This clonotype was picked up many times. The V gene is TRBV11-1, the J gene TRBJ2-7, with 16 positions matching TRBD2. Germline trimming cut 2 bases from V and 4 bases from J; bases unmatched to any gene: 8. The CDR3 runs 18 residues. The germline gives CDR1 SGHAT, CDR2 FQDESV (reference sequence). The CDR3 sequence is CASSLTAGLAGGGYEQYF. Written as DNA, the CDR3 is TGTGCCAGCAGCTTAACCGCGGGACTAGCGGGAGGGGGTTACGAGCAGTACTTC. Full variable domain (rest looked up from reference TRBV11-1 and TRBJ2-7): EAEVAQSPRYKITEKSQAVAFWCDPISGHATLYWYRQILGQGPELLVQFQDESVVDDSQLPKDRFSAERLKGVDSTLKIQPAELGDSAMYLCASSLTAGLAGGGYEQYFGPGTRLTVT.

This chain uses TRBV20-1 with TRBJ2-1, with 7 bases matching TRBD2. The germline gives CDR1 DFQATT, CDR2 SNEGSKA (reference sequence). The CDR3 contains 15 residues. Trimming at V came to 0 bases and at J to 0 bases, leaving 2 bases not matched to a gene. CDR3 sequence reads: CSARDRTSSYNEQFF. Here the CDR3 DNA reads TGCAGTGCTAGAGATAGGACTAGCTCCTACAATGAGCAGTTCTTC.

The V and J genes are TRBV15 and TRBJ2-7, with 10 bases identical to TRBD1. With 1 base clipped from V and 7 bases from J, the junction kept 4 bases outside the gene matches. Germline CDR1 reads LNHNV; CDR2 reads YYDKDF (reference sequence). CDR3 length equals 14 residues. As DNA, the CDR3 is TGTGCCACCAGCAGAGGACAGGGGGCGTGGGAGCAGTACGTC. Amino acid sequence: CATSRGQGAWEQYV.

In DNA form, the CDR3 reads TGCAGCTCCCAGGAGGCGGGAGGAGAGACCCAGTACTTC. Its translation: CSSQEAGGETQYF. The chain has TRBV29-1 and TRBJ2-5, with 8 bases fitting TRBD2. The CDR3 totals 13 residues. CDR1 is SQVTM and CDR2 is ANQGSEA in the germline V gene. Trimming removed 8 bases from V and 4 bases from J; junction bases left unmatched: 9.